The clone carrying this TCR beta chain showed up just a few times. As yet, its antigen is unknown. The authors reverse transcribed all of the isolated RNA, so sequencing captured expressed TCRB transcripts. This table comes from immunoSEQ multiplex PCR, and its TCRdb copy is limited to in-frame clones, with some not included. In the table there are approximately 200,000 clones, over 9.5% of which are singletons. This sample stems from a study of beta chain features in type 1 diabetes. Study-wide results and caveats: All four CD4+ subsets from Type 1 diabetes patients carried moderately but significantly shorter TCRB CDR3s. The study notes PCR might favor shorter templates equally in patients and controls.

The CDR3 loop spans 21 amino acids. The V gene's germline CDR1 is ENHRY and CDR2 SYGVKD. Trimming cost V 3 bases and J 4 bases; bases outside gene matches: 22. Markers CD45RO/CCR7/CD25/CD127/CD95/CD27 served to sort CD4+ naive, central memory, regulatory and stem cell-like memory cells. The sequencing sample was made of naive CD4+ T cells from blood. This chain connects TRBV10-3 to TRBJ2-5; the match to TRBD2 covers 11 bases. The source of this sequence is a young woman in good health. CDR3 bases: TGTGCCATCAGTGACCCTACTAAGACTAGCGGGAAGCGATTACCGGGAGAGACCCAGTACTTC. Protein product: CAISDPTKTSGKRLPGETQYF.